Presented here are 17 T cell receptor beta chains from one specimen sequenced in a study of T cells after yellow fever vaccination. TCRdb independently ran MiXCR on the 5' RACE reads; one entry per CDR3 protein. The sample lists some 560,000 distinct CDR3 sequences; about a sixth were seen once. The sample consisted of PBMCs, taken 4 to 6 days after the first yellow fever vaccination. The receptors here all came from a man between 18 and 29 years old who received the YFV17D yellow fever vaccine.

The genes are TRBV4-1 and TRBJ1-1; D perhaps matches TRBD1 (6 bases). Germline lookup yields CDR1 MGHRA and CDR2 YSYEKL. V was cut by 4 bases and J by 1 base, with 25 bases left in between. The CDR3 is 19 residues long. The CDR3 DNA reads as TGCGCCAGCAGCCGAATTCCGGGACAAGGTAGTTCGCCGAACACTGAAGCTTTCTTT. This gives the protein CASSRIPGQGSSPNTEAFF.

This chain joins TRBV14 and TRBJ2-5; 11 nucleotides agree with TRBD2. CDR3 length: 16 amino acids. Per germline, CDR1 SGHDN and CDR2 FVKESK. The junction had 7 bases not matched to a gene; V was cut back by 3 bases and J by 4 bases. CDR3 sequence reads: CASSQTSGAIGETQYF. The CDR3 nucleotides are TGTGCCAGCAGCCAGACTAGCGGGGCCATCGGAGAGACCCAGTACTTC. The variable domain in full, with the rest retrieved from reference TRBV14 and TRBJ2-5, is EAGVTQFPSHSVIEKGQTVTLRCDPISGHDNLYWYRRVMGKEIKFLLHFVKESKQDESGMPNNRFLAERTGGTYSTLKVQPAELEDSGVYFCASSQTSGAIGETQYFGPGTRLLVL.

Only a few counts were recorded for this clonotype. The V gene is TRBV10-3, the J gene TRBJ2-2, with 9 bases fitting TRBD2. V lost 10 bases and J lost 3; bases outside the gene matches: 6. The germline V gene has CDR1 ENHRY and CDR2 SYGVKD. This CDR3 has 14 residues. CDR3 residues: CATRSGGYTGELFF. In nucleotides, the CDR3 is TGTGCCACCCGGAGCGGGGGGTACACCGGGGAGCTGTTTTTT.

The V and J genes are TRBV10-3 and TRBJ1-4; D unclear. Germline assignment: CDR1 ENHRY and CDR2 SYGVKD. The V end was cut by 4 bases, the J end by 12 bases, with 9 bases between. The CDR3 runs to 11 residues. CDR3 protein: CAISGGGELFF. The CDR3 region has the DNA TGTGCCATCAGTGGTGGTGGAGAACTGTTTTTT.

About this clonotype: With a much larger clone just one base away, this may be a read error. V gene TRBV5-1 combines with J gene TRBJ2-2, with unresolved D. Germline values: CDR1 SGHRS, CDR2 YFSETQ. This CDR3 has 14 amino acids. V was shortened by 1 base and J by 2 bases, with 6 bases between the two germline ends. The CDR3 sequence is CASSLFGNTGELFF. CDR3 sequence (DNA): TGCGCCAGCAGCTTGTTTGGTAACACCGGGGAGCTGTTTTTT.

This clonotype was seen a few times. This chain links TRBV6-1 with TRBJ1-5; 9 nucleotides line up with TRBD1. Trimming removed 5 bases from V and 7 bases from J; junction bases left unmatched: 6. CDR1 is MNHNS, CDR2 SASEGT, per germline. The CDR3 contains 14 residues. CDR3 protein: CASSKQGAGQPQHF. The CDR3 region has the DNA TGTGCCAGCAGTAAACAGGGGGCCGGGCAGCCCCAGCATTTT.

This chain uses TRBV6-1 with TRBJ2-7, with D perhaps matching TRBD1 (5 bases). The germline gives CDR1 MNHNS, CDR2 SASEGT. The length of the CDR3 is 13 residues. Trimming cost V 8 bases and J 2 bases, with 13 bases left between them. The CDR3 spells CASGQGVTYEQYV. The DNA of the CDR3 is TGTGCCAGCGGGCAGGGCGTGACCTACGAGCAGTACGTC.

V gene TRBV5-1 combines with J gene TRBJ2-2; D is undetermined. Germline assignment: CDR1 SGHRS and CDR2 YFSETQ. There are 14 residues in the CDR3. The germline V and J ends were trimmed by 4 bases and 4 bases, with 11 bases remaining between them. CDR3 DNA sequence: TGCGCCAGCAGCCTCCGTTTGTTCACCGGGGAGCTGTTTTTT. Its protein is CASSLRLFTGELFF. The complete variable domain, with remaining parts taken from reference TRBV5-1 and TRBJ2-2, reads KAGVTQTPRYLIKTRGQQVTLSCSPISGHRSVSWYQQTPGQGLQFLFEYFSETQRNKGNFPGRFSGRQFSNSRSEMNVSTLELGDSALYLCASSLRLFTGELFFGEGSRLTVL.

There are a few counts of this clonotype. The CDR3 spells CASSYVGDPGNYEQYF. CDR3 coding DNA: TGTGCCAGCAGTTATGTGGGGGACCCCGGTAACTACGAGCAGTACTTC. V is TRBV6-5 and J is TRBJ2-7, with D tentatively TRBD1 or TRBD2 (5 bases each). This CDR3 region has 16 residues. Trimming removed 3 bases from V and 3 bases from J, with 18 bases in between. Germline V gene sequence: CDR1 MNHEY, CDR2 SVGAGI.

The rearrangement joins TRBV7-9 to TRBJ1-4; 9 positions agree with TRBD1. The CDR3 covers 15 residues. Per the germline V gene, CDR1 is SEHNR and CDR2 is FQNEAQ (reference sequence). The J segment lost 8 bases and the V segment lost 2 bases, leaving 6 bases of the junction unmatched. The CDR3 nucleotides are TGTGCCAGCAGCTTATCCGGGACAGGGTGGGAAAAACTGTTTTTT. It specifies CASSLSGTGWEKLFF.

This clonotype has more than one count but fewer than ten. The chain links TRBV28 to TRBJ2-2; D tentatively fits TRBD1 or TRBD2 (6 bases each). Trimming pared 6 bases from V and 4 bases from J, leaving 15 bases between. The CDR3 totals 15 residues. CDR1 MDHEN and CDR2 SYDVKM come from the germline V gene. The CDR3 DNA reads as TGTGCCAGCAGCTCCGGGGGCCCGGGCACCGGGGAGCTGTTTTTT. Amino acid sequence: CASSSGGPGTGELFF.

This chain joins TRBV20-1 and TRBJ2-7, with D possibly being TRBD1 (6 bases). V was clipped by 6 bases and J by 2 bases, with 17 bases between them. The CDR3 is made up of 14 amino acids. Germline V gives CDR1 DFQATT, CDR2 SNEGSKA (reference sequence). CDR3 sequence: CSADSGQPTYEQYF. CDR3 sequence (DNA): TGCAGTGCGGATTCGGGACAACCCACCTACGAGCAGTACTTC.

This clonotype has only a few counts. J is TRBJ1-1 and V is TRBV7-9; D may be TRBD1 (6 bases). Germline CDR1 is SEHNR and CDR2 is FQNEAQ (reference sequence). V gave up 1 base and J gave up 9 bases, with 12 bases separating them. The CDR3 has 13 residues. CDR3 sequence (DNA): TGTGCCAGCAGCTTAGTATCGGGGGCGCAAGCTTTCTTT. Translation: CASSLVSGAQAFF. The full variable domain, its missing parts supplied by reference TRBV7-9 and TRBJ1-1, is DTGVSQNPRHKITKRGQNVTFRCDPISEHNRLYWYRQTLGQGPEFLTYFQNEAQLEKSRLLSDRFSAERPKGSFSTLEIQRTEQGDSAMYLCASSLVSGAQAFFGQGTRLTVV.

This clonotype was observed a few times. The rearrangement uses TRBV7-2 and TRBJ1-1; D call uncertain. Germline CDR1 and CDR2: SGHTA and FQGNSA. V was shortened by 5 bases and J by 3 bases, with 13 bases between the two germline ends. There are 14 residues in the CDR3. The CDR3 nucleotides are TGTGCCAGCAGCAACCAAATACGAGACACTGAAGCTTTCTTT. It encodes CASSNQIRDTEAFF.

This clonotype was counted a few times. V is TRBV15 and J is TRBJ2-7; D is undetermined. The CDR3 spans 14 residues. Germline lookup yields CDR1 LNHNV and CDR2 YYDKDF (reference sequence). Trimming removed 0 bases from V and 0 bases from J, with 6 bases in between. CDR3: CATSRDLSSYEQYV. The CDR3 coding sequence is TGTGCCACCAGCAGAGATTTAAGCTCCTACGAGCAGTACGTC.

This clonotype was found many times. The rearrangement links TRBV5-1 to TRBJ2-7, with D tentatively TRBD1 or TRBD2 (7 bases each). V lost 2 bases to trimming and J lost 4 bases, with 16 bases between them. Germline V gives CDR1 SGHRS, CDR2 YFSETQ. This CDR3 region has 15 residues. As DNA, the CDR3 is TGCGCCAGCAGCTTCCAGGGGGGGTTGGGGTACGAGCAGTACTTC. Its protein is CASSFQGGLGYEQYF.

The rearrangement links TRBV7-3 to TRBJ2-1; possible D gene TRBD2, 6 bases. Germline V gene data show CDR1 as SGHTA and CDR2 as FQGTGA. This CDR3 spans 13 amino acids. Trimming removed 4 bases at V and 8 bases at J, with 12 bases between. CDR3 coding DNA: TGTGCCAGCAGCTCAGGCTGGGGGGATGAGCAGTTCTTC. Protein product: CASSSGWGDEQFF.